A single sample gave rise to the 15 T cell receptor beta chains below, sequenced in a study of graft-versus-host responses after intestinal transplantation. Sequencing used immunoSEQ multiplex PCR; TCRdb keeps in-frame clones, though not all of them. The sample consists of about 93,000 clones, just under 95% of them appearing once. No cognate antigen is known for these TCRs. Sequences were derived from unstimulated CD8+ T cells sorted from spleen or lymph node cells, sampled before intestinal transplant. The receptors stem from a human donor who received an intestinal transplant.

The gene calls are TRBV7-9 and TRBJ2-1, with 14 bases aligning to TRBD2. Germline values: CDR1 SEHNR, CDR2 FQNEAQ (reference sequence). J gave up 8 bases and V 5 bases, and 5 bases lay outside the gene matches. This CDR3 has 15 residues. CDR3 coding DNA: TGTGCCAGCAGCCTAGGACTAGCGGGAGGTCATGAGCAGTTCTTC. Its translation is CASSLGLAGGHEQFF.

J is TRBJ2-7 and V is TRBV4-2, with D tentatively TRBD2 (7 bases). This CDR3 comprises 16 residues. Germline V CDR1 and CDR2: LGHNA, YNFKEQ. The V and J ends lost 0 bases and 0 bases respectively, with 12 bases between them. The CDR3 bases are TGTGCCAGCAGCCAAGAGTTGGGGGGGCGCTCCTACGAGCAGTACTTC. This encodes CASSQELGGRSYEQYF.

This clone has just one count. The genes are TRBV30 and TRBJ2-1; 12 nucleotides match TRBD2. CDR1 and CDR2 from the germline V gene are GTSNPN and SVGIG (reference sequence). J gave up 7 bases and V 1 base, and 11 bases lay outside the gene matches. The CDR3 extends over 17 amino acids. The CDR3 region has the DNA TGTGCCTGGAGTGACGGGCTAGCGGGGGGGCAGGGGAATGAGCAGTTCTTC. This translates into CAWSDGLAGGQGNEQFF.

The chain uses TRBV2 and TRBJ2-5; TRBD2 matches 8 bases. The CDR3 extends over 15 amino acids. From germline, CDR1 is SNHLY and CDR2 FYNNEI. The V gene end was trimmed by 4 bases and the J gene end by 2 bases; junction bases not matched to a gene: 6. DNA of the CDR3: TGTGCCAGCAGTGGAGTAGCGGGAACACAAGAGACCCAGTACTTC. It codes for CASSGVAGTQETQYF.

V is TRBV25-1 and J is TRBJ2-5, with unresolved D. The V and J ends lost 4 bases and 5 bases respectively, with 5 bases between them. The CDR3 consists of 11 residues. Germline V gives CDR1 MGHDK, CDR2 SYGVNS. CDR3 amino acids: CASSVRETQYF. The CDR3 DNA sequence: TGTGCCAGCAGTGTGCGCGAGACCCAGTACTTC.

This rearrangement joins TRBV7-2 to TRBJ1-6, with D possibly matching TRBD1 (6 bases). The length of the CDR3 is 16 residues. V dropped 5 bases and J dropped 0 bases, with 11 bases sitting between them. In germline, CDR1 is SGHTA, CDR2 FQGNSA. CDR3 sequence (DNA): TGTGCCAGCAGCCCAGGGGTATTCTCCTATAATTCACCCCTCCACTTT. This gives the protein CASSPGVFSYNSPLHF.

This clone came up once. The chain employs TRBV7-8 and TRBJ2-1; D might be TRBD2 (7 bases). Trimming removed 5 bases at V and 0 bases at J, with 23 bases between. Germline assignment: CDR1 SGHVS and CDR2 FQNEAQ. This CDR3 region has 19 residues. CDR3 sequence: CASSNEPSGGPHSYNEQFF. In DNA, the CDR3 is TGTGCCAGCAGCAATGAGCCTTCGGGGGGCCCTCACTCCTACAATGAGCAGTTCTTC.

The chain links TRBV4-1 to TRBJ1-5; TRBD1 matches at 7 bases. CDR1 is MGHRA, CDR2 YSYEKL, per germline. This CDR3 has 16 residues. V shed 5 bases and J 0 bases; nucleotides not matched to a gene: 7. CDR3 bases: TGCGCCAGCAGCTATGACAGGGCCTATAGCAATCAGCCCCAGCATTTT. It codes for CASSYDRAYSNQPQHF.

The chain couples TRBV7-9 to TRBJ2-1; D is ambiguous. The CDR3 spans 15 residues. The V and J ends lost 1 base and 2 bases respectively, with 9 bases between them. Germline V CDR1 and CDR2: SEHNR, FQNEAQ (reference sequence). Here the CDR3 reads CASSLGGRTYNEQFF. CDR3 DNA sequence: TGTGCCAGCAGCTTAGGCGGCCGAACCTACAATGAGCAGTTCTTC. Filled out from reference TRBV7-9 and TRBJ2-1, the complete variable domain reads DTGVSQNPRHKITKRGQNVTFRCDPISEHNRLYWYRQTLGQGPEFLTYFQNEAQLEKSRLLSDRFSAERPKGSFSTLEIQRTEQGDSAMYLCASSLGGRTYNEQFFGPGTRLTVL.

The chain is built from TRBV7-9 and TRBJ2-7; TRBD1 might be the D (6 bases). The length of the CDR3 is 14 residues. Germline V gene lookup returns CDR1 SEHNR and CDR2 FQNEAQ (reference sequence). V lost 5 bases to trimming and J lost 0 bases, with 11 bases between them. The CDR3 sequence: CASSPQDSSYEQYF. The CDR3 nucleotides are TGTGCCAGCAGCCCGCAGGACAGCTCCTACGAGCAGTACTTC.

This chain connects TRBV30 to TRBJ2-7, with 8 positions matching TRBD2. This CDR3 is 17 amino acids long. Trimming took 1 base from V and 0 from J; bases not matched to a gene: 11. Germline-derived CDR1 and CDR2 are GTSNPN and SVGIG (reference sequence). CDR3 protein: CAWSGGPSGGSSYEQYF. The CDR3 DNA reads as TGTGCCTGGAGTGGCGGCCCCAGCGGGGGTAGCTCCTACGAGCAGTACTTC. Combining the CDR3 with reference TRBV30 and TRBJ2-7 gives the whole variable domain SQTIHQWPATLVQPVGSPLSLECTVEGTSNPNLYWYRQAAGRGLQLLFYSVGIGQISSEVPQNLSASRPQDRQFILSSKKLLLSDSGFYLCAWSGGPSGGSSYEQYFGPGTRLTVT.

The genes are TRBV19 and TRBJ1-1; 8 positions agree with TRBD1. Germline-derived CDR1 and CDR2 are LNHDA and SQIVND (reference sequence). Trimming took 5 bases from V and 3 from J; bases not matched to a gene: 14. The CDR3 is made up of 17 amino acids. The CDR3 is CASSREGQGYSYTEAFF. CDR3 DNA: TGTGCCAGTAGTCGGGAAGGACAGGGTTATAGTTACACTGAAGCTTTCTTT.

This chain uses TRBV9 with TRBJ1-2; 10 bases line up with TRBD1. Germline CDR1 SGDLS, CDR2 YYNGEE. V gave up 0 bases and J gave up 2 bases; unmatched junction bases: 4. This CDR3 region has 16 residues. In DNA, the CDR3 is TGTGCCAGCAGCGTAGGGGACAGGGGCGCGAACTATGGCTACACCTTC. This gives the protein CASSVGDRGANYGYTF.

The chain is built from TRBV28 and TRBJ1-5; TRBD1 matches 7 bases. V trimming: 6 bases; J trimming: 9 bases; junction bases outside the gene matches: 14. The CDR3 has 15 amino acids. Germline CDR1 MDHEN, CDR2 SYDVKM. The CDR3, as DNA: TGTGCCAGCAGCGTCACCGGGACAGCTGTATGGCCCCAGCATTTT. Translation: CASSVTGTAVWPQHF.

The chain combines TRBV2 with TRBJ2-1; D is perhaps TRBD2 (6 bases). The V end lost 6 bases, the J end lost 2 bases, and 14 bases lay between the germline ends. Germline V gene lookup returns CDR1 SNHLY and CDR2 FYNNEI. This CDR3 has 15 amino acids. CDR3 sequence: CASRLAAATYNEQFF. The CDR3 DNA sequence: TGTGCCAGCAGATTAGCGGCGGCCACCTACAATGAGCAGTTCTTC.